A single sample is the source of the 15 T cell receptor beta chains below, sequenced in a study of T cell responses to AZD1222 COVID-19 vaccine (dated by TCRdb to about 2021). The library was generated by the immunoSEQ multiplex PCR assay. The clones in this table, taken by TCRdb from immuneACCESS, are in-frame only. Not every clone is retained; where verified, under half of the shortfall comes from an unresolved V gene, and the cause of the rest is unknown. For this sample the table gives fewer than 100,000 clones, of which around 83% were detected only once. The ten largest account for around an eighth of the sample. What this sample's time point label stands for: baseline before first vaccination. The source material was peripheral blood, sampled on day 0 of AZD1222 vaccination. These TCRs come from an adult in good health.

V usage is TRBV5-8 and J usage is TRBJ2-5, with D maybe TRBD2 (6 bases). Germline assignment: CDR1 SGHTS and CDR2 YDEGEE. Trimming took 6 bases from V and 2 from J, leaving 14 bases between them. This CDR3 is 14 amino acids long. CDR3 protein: CASTAEAGQETQYF. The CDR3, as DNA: TGTGCCAGCACCGCCGAGGCGGGGCAAGAGACCCAGTACTTC.

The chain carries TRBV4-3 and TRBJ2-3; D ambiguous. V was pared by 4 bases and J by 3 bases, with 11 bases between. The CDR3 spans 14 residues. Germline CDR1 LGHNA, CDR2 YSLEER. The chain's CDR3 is CASSPHRETDTQYF. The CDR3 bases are TGCGCCAGCAGCCCCCATCGAGAAACAGATACGCAGTATTTT.

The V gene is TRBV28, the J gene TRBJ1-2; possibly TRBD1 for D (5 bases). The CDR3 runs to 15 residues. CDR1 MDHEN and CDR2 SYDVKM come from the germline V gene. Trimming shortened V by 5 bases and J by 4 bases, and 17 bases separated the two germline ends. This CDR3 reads CASSPGGASGYGYTF. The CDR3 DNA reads TGTGCCAGCAGTCCCGGCGGGGCGTCGGGCTATGGCTACACCTTC.

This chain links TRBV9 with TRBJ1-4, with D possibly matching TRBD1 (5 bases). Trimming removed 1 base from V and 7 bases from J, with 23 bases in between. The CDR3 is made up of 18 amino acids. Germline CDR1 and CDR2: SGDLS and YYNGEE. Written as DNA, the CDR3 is TGTGCCAGCAGCGTAATCCTAGTATCGGGGACGCCGCGTGAAAAACTGTTTTTT. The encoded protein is CASSVILVSGTPREKLFF.

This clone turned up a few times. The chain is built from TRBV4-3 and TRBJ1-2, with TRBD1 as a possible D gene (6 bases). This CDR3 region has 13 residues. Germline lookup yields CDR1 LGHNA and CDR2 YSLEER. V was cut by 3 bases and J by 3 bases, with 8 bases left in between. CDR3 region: CASSHQGYYGYTF. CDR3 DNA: TGCGCCAGCAGCCACCAGGGGTACTATGGCTACACCTTC.

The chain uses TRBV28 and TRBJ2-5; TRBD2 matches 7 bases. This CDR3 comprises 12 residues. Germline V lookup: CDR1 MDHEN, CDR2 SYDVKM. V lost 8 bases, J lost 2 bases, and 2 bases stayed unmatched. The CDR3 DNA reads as TGTGCCAGCCGGGACTATCAAGAGACCCAGTACTTC. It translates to CASRDYQETQYF.

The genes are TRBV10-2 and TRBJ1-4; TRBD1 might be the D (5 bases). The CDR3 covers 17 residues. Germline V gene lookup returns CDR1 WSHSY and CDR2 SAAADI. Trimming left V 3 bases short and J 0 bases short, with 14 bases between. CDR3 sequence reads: CASSEAGSPSTNEKLFF. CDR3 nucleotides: TGCGCCAGCAGTGAAGCAGGGTCCCCATCAACTAATGAAAAACTGTTTTTT.

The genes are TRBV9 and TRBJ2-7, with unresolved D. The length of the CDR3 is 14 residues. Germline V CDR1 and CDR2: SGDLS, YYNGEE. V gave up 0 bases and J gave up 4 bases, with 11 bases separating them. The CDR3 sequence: CASSVDDGFYEQYF. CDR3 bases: TGTGCCAGCAGCGTAGATGACGGGTTTTACGAGCAGTACTTC.

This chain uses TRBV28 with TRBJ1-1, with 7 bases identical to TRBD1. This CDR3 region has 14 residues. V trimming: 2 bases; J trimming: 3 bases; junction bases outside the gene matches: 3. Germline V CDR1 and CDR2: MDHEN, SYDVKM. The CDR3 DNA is TGTGCCAGCAGTTTACTTACAGGGGACACTGAAGCTTTCTTT. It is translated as CASSLLTGDTEAFF. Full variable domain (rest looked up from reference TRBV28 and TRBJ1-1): DVKVTQSSRYLVKRTGEKVFLECVQDMDHENMFWYRQDPGLGLRLIYFSYDVKMKEKGDIPEGYSVSREKKERFSLILESASTNQTSMYLCASSLLTGDTEAFFGQGTRLTVV.

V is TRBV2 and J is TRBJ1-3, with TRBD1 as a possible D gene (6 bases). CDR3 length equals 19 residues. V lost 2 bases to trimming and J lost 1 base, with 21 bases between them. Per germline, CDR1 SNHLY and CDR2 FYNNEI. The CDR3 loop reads CASSESDSSTYLSGNTIYF. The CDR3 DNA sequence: TGTGCCAGCAGTGAATCGGACAGTTCCACTTACTTGTCTGGAAACACCATATATTTT.

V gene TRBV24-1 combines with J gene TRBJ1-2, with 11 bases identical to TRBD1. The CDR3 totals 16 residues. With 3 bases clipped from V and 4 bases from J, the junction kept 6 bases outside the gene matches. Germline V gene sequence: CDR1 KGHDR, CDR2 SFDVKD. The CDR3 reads CATSDNRDRGFYGYTF. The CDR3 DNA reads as TGTGCCACCAGTGATAACCGGGACAGGGGGTTCTATGGCTACACCTTC.

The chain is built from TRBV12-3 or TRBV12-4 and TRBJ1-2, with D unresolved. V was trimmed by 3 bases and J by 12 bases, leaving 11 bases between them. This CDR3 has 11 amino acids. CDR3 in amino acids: CASSFTQRHTF. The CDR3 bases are TGTGCCAGCAGTTTCACGCAAAGACACACCTTC.

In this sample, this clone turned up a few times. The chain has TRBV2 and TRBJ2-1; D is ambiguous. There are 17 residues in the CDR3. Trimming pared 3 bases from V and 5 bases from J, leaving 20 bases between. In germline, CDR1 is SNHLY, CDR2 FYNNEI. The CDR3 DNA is TGTGCCAGCAGTGACGGGCCCGCTCCCATTTATGACAATGAGCAGTTCTTC. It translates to CASSDGPAPIYDNEQFF. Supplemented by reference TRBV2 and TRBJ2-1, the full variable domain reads EPEVTQTPSHQVTQMGQEVILRCVPISNHLYFYWYRQILGQKVEFLVSFYNNEISEKSEIFDDQFSVERPDGSNFTLKIRSTKLEDSAMYFCASSDGPAPIYDNEQFFGPGTRLTVL.

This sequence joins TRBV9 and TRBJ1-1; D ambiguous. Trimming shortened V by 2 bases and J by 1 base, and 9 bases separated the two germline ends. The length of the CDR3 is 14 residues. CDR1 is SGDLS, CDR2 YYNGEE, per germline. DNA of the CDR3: TGTGCCAGCAGCGTTACGCAGGAGAACACTGAAGCTTTCTTT. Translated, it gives CASSVTQENTEAFF.

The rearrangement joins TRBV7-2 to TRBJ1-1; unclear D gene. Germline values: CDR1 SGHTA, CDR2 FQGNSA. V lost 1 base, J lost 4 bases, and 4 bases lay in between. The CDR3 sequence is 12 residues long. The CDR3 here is CASSLESTEAFF. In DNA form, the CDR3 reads TGTGCCAGCAGCTTAGAGTCCACTGAAGCTTTCTTT.